This is a list of T cell receptor beta chains from one sample in a study of blood T cells in healthy people across ages. TCRdb reanalysed the 5' RACE reads using MiXCR and keeps one entry per CDR3 protein. The sample carries over 1,500,000 distinct CDR3 sequences, 49% recorded once. The sequenced material came from blood. Receptors were obtained from a woman between 40 and 50 years old in good health. Both conserved end residues are part of each CDR3. A D gene is named only where the DNA matches it firmly. Clone sizes are given selectively: once, few, many, or a class where the clone is expanded.

d_gene,len,v_gene,abundance,j_gene,CDR3aa,CDR3nt
-,13,TRBV12-3/TRBV12-4,few,TRBJ2-3,CASSPVERFTQYF,TGTGCCAGCAGTCCAGTGGAGCGCTTCACGCAGTATTTT
-,15,TRBV12-3/TRBV12-4,-,TRBJ2-5,CASTTSRTRQETQYF,TGTGCCAGCACCACATCCCGGACAAGACAAGAGACCCAGTACTTC
-,16,TRBV7-2,-,TRBJ1-4,CASSLSGPPTNEKLFF,TGTGCCAGCAGCTTATCGGGGCCCCCAACTAATGAAAAACTGTTTTTT
TRBD1,16,TRBV6-5,-,TRBJ2-5,CASSYFLGQGSETQYF,TGTGCCAGCAGTTACTTCCTGGGACAGGGTTCGGAGACCCAGTACTTC
-,13,TRBV29-1,many,TRBJ2-1,CSGEGGHYNEQFF,TGCAGCGGAGAAGGCGGGCACTACAATGAGCAGTTCTTC
TRBD1,15,TRBV7-8,-,TRBJ2-1,CASSLEAGGDEEQFF,TGTGCCAGCAGCTTGGAGGCAGGGGGTGATGAGGAGCAGTTCTTC
-,12,TRBV7-9,-,TRBJ2-1,CSSSFSAREQFF,TGTTCCAGCAGTTTCAGCGCCCGTGAGCAGTTCTTC
TRBD1,15,TRBV20-1,-,TRBJ1-2,CSVFHGTGPGYGYTF,TGCAGTGTATTCCACGGGACAGGGCCTGGCTATGGCTACACCTTC
-,15,TRBV24-1,-,TRBJ2-5,CATSVGGIDKETQYF,TGTGCCACCAGTGTCGGCGGAATCGATAAGGAGACCCAGTACTTC
-,12,TRBV29-1,few,TRBJ2-7,CSVALGPPEQYF,TGCAGCGTTGCCCTCGGCCCTCCCGAGCAGTACTTC
-,11,TRBV12-3/TRBV12-4,few,TRBJ1-6,CASSRNSPLHF,TGTGCCAGCAGCAGGAATTCACCCCTCCACTTT